This TCR beta chain was obtained from a study of cytomegalovirus exposure and HLA in healthy donors. Overall study: Clustering assigned 70% to 90% of the roughly 400 genotyped donors to the Caucasian-associated ancestry cluster. General study points: The presence/absence work took it that sequencing depth was about the same across donors. Immune exposure data for these donors was limited to CMV serostatus. Of the V segments, some could not be distinguished, including TRBV6-2 and TRBV6-3, and were excluded.

This CDR3 spans 13 amino acids. The V gene's germline CDR1 is KGHSH and CDR2 LQKENI. Trimming shortened V by 3 bases and J by 5 bases, and 10 bases separated the two germline ends. A word on this clone: Its antigen is undetermined.

The PCR ran on 60 Vbeta and 13 Jbeta primers. Data came from immunoSEQ multiplex PCR; TCRdb stores just in-frame clones and leaves some out. Of roughly 200,000 clones in the sample, approximately 78% were seen once. The chain joins TRBV18 to TRBJ1-1, with D hard to call. The receptor was derived from a woman younger than 45 in good health and CMV-seropositive. The sequenced sample consisted of PBMCs. The CDR3 region is CASSPPRQTEAFF. The DNA of the CDR3 is TGTGCCAGCTCACCCCCCAGGCAAACTGAAGCTTTCTTT.